This TCR beta chain was found in a study of graft-versus-host responses after intestinal transplantation. As for the study in general: As for transplant type, recipients had multivisceral, liver-intestinal, or isolated intestinal grafts. All recipients were given anti-thymocyte globulin induction, and tacrolimus and steroids were then administered for three to four years. Whole-study findings and limits: Elevated graft-versus-host to host-versus-graft clonal ratios in allografts were recorded for patients with graft-donor T cell macrochimerism. The recipient marrow held GvH clones, and some of them showed up first in ileum or blood.

Deletions cut 7 bases from V and 8 bases from J, with 12 bases between. The length of the CDR3 is 12 residues. Germline CDR1 and CDR2: SGHNT and YYREEE (reference sequence). This clone has just a few counts. The antigen is unknown. The data were produced by immunoSEQ multiplex PCR, yet TCRdb's version contains in-frame clones alone and is incomplete. The table includes around 100,000 clones, more than 85% detected once. Material: unstimulated CD8+ T cells sorted from spleen or lymph node cells, obtained before intestinal transplant. The rearrangement joins TRBV5-4 to TRBJ1-4, with TRBD1 as a possible D gene (5 bases). The clonotype originates from a human donor who received an intestinal transplant. The CDR3 protein is CASGGLGEKLFF. The CDR3 DNA reads TGTGCCAGCGGGGGGTTAGGAGAAAAACTGTTTTTT. Full variable domain (remainder filled in from reference TRBV5-4 and TRBJ1-4): ETGVTQSPTHLIKTRGQQVTLRCSSQSGHNTVSWYQQALGQGPQFIFQYYREEENGRGNFPPRFSGLQFPNYSSELNVNALELDDSALYLCASGGLGEKLFFGSGTQLSVL.